This TCR beta chain is from a study of shared clonotypes between healthy human individuals. Trimming took 6 bases from V and 2 from J, leaving 11 bases between them. This CDR3 has 13 amino acids. The germline CDR1 and CDR2 sequences are LGHNT and FRNRAP. Measured with immunoSEQ multiplex PCR; TCRdb has only the in-frame clones, and not every one. Seen here are 1.6 million or so clones, 97% to 99% observed once, and the top ten hold approximately 0.4%. This chain uses TRBV12-5 with TRBJ2-7; weak D call: TRBD2 (5 bases). This clonotype originated in a man aged 25-45 years in good health. Sequenced input: naive CD4+ T cells sorted from blood. This sample's subset: CD45RA+ positively selected. The CDR3 nucleotides read TGTGCTAGTGGAAGGGCCGGGACCTACGAGCAGTACTTC. It codes for CASGRAGTYEQYF.